A single sample gave rise to the 26 T cell receptor beta chains below, sequenced in a study of OX40 agonist ivuxolimab in advanced cancers. Here immunoSEQ multiplex PCR was the method, and the copy in TCRdb shows in-frame clones only, minus some. The profile covers around 57,000 clones, with approximately 86% appearing a single time and 0.4% to 0.55% taken by the ten largest. This sample comprised CD4+ or CD8+ T cells sorted from blood, obtained in a trial of the OX40 agonist ivuxolimab. The receptors were sampled from an adult with an advanced solid tumor such as melanoma, head and neck, liver or kidney cancer.

The chain is built from TRBV7-2 and TRBJ2-2; 8 bases match TRBD2. The CDR3 covers 15 residues. Germline V gene sequence: CDR1 SGHTA, CDR2 FQGNSA. The V and J ends lost 5 bases and 0 bases, in that order; junction bases with no gene match: 2. For the CDR3, the DNA is TGTGCCAGCAGCACGACTAGCGCGAACACCGGGGAGCTGTTTTTT. This translates into CASSTTSANTGELFF.

The genes are TRBV28 and TRBJ2-3; 13 bases map to TRBD2. The J segment lost 5 bases and the V segment lost 7 bases, leaving 15 bases of the junction unmatched. The CDR3 is 18 amino acids. From germline, CDR1 is MDHEN and CDR2 SYDVKM. CDR3 nucleotides: TGTGCCAGCACTAAATCCGGGACTAGCGGGATTACGGGAGATACGCAGTATTTT. It is translated as CASTKSGTSGITGDTQYF.

CDR3 in amino acids: CASSQEPGKTGELFF. The CDR3 nucleotides read TGTGCCAGCAGCCAAGAGCCTGGAAAGACCGGGGAGCTGTTTTTT. The V gene is TRBV5-4, the J gene TRBJ2-2, with no clear D. This CDR3 has 15 residues. V lost 4 bases and J 5 bases, leaving 15 bases between the germline ends. CDR1 and CDR2 from the germline V gene are SGHNT and YYREEE (reference sequence).

This rearrangement joins TRBV11-3 to TRBJ2-2, with 7 nucleotides matching TRBD1. CDR1 is SGHNT and CDR2 is YENEEA in the germline V gene. The CDR3 is 14 amino acids. V lost 4 bases and J lost 6; bases outside the gene matches: 5. CDR3 coding DNA: TGTGCCAGCAGCTCTCCAGGGGGATCCGGGGAGCTGTTTTTT. Amino acids: CASSSPGGSGELFF.

The chain carries TRBV11-2 and TRBJ2-7, with 12 bases aligning to TRBD2. CDR3 length equals 16 residues. Germline V CDR1 and CDR2: SGHAT, FQNNGV. V was pared by 6 bases and J by 6 bases, with 12 bases of the junction left unmatched. CDR3 loop: CASSPTRTSGKVEQYF. CDR3 nucleotide sequence: TGTGCCAGCAGTCCGACCCGGACTAGCGGGAAGGTCGAGCAGTACTTC.

This CDR3 is CASSFTFGQDNEQYF. The CDR3 nucleotides read TGCGCCAGCAGCTTTACGTTCGGACAGGACAACGAGCAGTACTTC. V and J are TRBV5-1 and TRBJ2-7, with 7 bases lining up with TRBD1. Germline lookup yields CDR1 SGHRS and CDR2 YFSETQ. Trimming cost V 2 bases and J 5 bases; bases outside gene matches: 10. This CDR3 spans 15 amino acids.

This rearrangement joins TRBV30 to TRBJ1-2; D remains unclear. The CDR3 is 12 amino acids. CDR1 and CDR2 from the germline V gene are GTSNPN and SVGIG (reference sequence). Deletions cut 7 bases from V and 8 bases from J, with 17 bases between. Here the CDR3 reads CAFYRTSGGYTF. CDR3 nucleotides: TGTGCCTTCTACCGCACCAGTGGGGGCTACACCTTC. The whole variable domain, remainder taken from reference TRBV30 and TRBJ1-2, is SQTIHQWPATLVQPVGSPLSLECTVEGTSNPNLYWYRQAAGRGLQLLFYSVGIGQISSEVPQNLSASRPQDRQFILSSKKLLLSDSGFYLCAFYRTSGGYTFGSGTRLTVV.

The chain carries TRBV7-2 and TRBJ1-3; 8 nucleotides align to TRBD1. V lost 5 bases, J lost 2 bases, and 11 bases stayed unmatched. Germline V lookup: CDR1 SGHTA, CDR2 FQGNSA. This CDR3 contains 17 residues. The CDR3 DNA is TGTGCCAGCAGCCCAGGACAGGGAAGGTGGACTGGAAACACCATATATTTT. It encodes CASSPGQGRWTGNTIYF.

This chain uses TRBV5-5 with TRBJ2-4, with D possibly TRBD1 on 6 matching bases. This CDR3 has 16 residues. Germline CDR1 and CDR2: SGHKS and YYEKEE (reference sequence). Trimming stripped 4 bases from V and 8 bases from J, with 22 bases between. The CDR3: CASSKQGREAGDIQYF. CDR3 DNA sequence: TGTGCCAGCAGCAAACAGGGCCGAGAAGCCGGGGACATTCAGTACTTC.

The chain has TRBV7-2 and TRBJ1-1; 10 nucleotides match TRBD1. The trim removed 5 bases at V and 4 bases at J, leaving 10 bases unmatched. The germline V gene has CDR1 SGHTA and CDR2 FQGNSA. This CDR3 has 16 amino acids. The CDR3 DNA follows: TGTGCCAGCAGCCAAGTGACAGGGGGCGGGGGCACTGAAGCTTTCTTT. Its protein product is CASSQVTGGGGTEAFF.

By frequency in the sample, this clone is medium-sized. The chain employs TRBV19 and TRBJ2-7; 11 nucleotides match TRBD2. The CDR3 spans 15 residues. V was pared by 11 bases and J by 7 bases, with 16 bases of the junction left unmatched. Per germline, CDR1 LNHDA and CDR2 SQIVND (reference sequence). This CDR3 reads CAAGTSGSTTGEQYF. In nucleotides, the CDR3 is TGTGCCGCCGGGACTAGCGGATCCACCACGGGGGAGCAGTACTTC.

This chain connects TRBV18 to TRBJ2-2; D gene uncertain. Germline CDR1 is KGHSH and CDR2 is LQKENI. Trimming pared 2 bases from V and 3 bases from J, leaving 1 base between. This CDR3 is 12 amino acids long. For the CDR3, the DNA is TGTGCCAGCTCACCAGACACCGGGGAGCTGTTTTTT. Encoded protein: CASSPDTGELFF.

The rearrangement joins TRBV7-2 to TRBJ2-7, with TRBD2 matching 8 bases. CDR1 is SGHTA and CDR2 is FQGNSA in the germline V gene. Germline trimming cut 5 bases from V and 4 bases from J; bases unmatched to any gene: 10. This CDR3 is 15 amino acids long. DNA for the CDR3: TGTGCCAGCAGCGCCACCGGGACTAGGAGATACGAGCAGTACTTC. Protein sequence: CASSATGTRRYEQYF.

V and J are TRBV9 and TRBJ2-1; D may be TRBD2 (5 bases). Germline CDR1 and CDR2: SGDLS and YYNGEE. V was trimmed by 1 base and J by 15 bases, leaving 14 bases between them. The CDR3 has 12 residues. This CDR3 reads CASSVRTSGLFF. The CDR3 nucleotides are TGTGCCAGCAGCGTAAGGACTTCGGGTCTGTTCTTC.

V gene TRBV6-5 combines with J gene TRBJ2-1; 7 bases fit TRBD2. V was clipped by 5 bases and J by 7 bases; unmatched bases: 8. The CDR3 length is 14 residues. Looked up from germline, CDR1 is MNHEY and CDR2 is SVGAGI. CDR3 loop: CASSPGGSSNEQFF. In nucleotides, the CDR3 is TGTGCCAGCAGTCCGGGCGGGAGTAGTAATGAGCAGTTCTTC.

V usage is TRBV6-5 and J usage is TRBJ2-3; TRBD2 matches at 7 bases. From germline, CDR1 is MNHEY and CDR2 SVGAGI. With V trimmed by 6 bases and J by 4 bases, 10 bases remained unmatched. The CDR3 has 15 residues. The CDR3 DNA is TGTGCCAGCAGGGATTCGGTAGCGGGCTCAGATACGCAGTATTTT. Translation: CASRDSVAGSDTQYF.

The V and J genes are TRBV7-2 and TRBJ1-4; D gene ambiguous. CDR1 SGHTA and CDR2 FQGNSA come from the germline V gene. The V and J ends lost 0 bases and 8 bases respectively, with 10 bases between them. The CDR3 extends over 14 amino acids. The CDR3 loop reads CASSLARSAEKLFF. In DNA form, the CDR3 reads TGTGCCAGCAGCTTAGCGAGGTCGGCCGAAAAACTGTTTTTT.

V gene TRBV19 combines with J gene TRBJ2-3, with D perhaps TRBD2 (5 bases). The CDR3 runs 15 residues. With 6 bases removed from V and 1 base from J, the gap between germline ends came to 14 bases. Germline CDR1 is LNHDA and CDR2 is SQIVND (reference sequence). The CDR3 spells CASSNGPGGTDTQYF. The CDR3 DNA reads as TGTGCCAGTAGCAACGGACCCGGGGGCACAGATACGCAGTATTTT.

The V gene is TRBV28, the J gene TRBJ1-4, with 7 bases identical to TRBD1. CDR3 length: 15 residues. Per the germline V gene, CDR1 is MDHEN and CDR2 is SYDVKM. V gave up 6 bases and J gave up 0 bases; unmatched junction bases: 4. The CDR3 reads CASRDRVSTNEKLFF. As DNA, the CDR3 is TGTGCCAGCAGAGACAGGGTGTCAACTAATGAAAAACTGTTTTTT.

This sequence joins TRBV6-5 and TRBJ2-7; D is unclear. The germline V and J ends were trimmed by 5 bases and 5 bases, with 10 bases remaining between them. From germline, CDR1 is MNHEY and CDR2 SVGAGI. CDR3 length: 12 amino acids. This chain's CDR3 is CASSRTVDEQYF. The CDR3 DNA sequence: TGTGCCAGCAGTCGGACGGTCGACGAGCAGTACTTC.

This chain uses TRBV5-1 with TRBJ2-7, with a tentative D call TRBD2 (5 bases). The CDR3 extends over 14 amino acids. V lost 4 bases and J lost 0, with 11 bases in between. Germline V gene lookup returns CDR1 SGHRS and CDR2 YFSETQ. CDR3 in amino acids: CASSPTGSSYEQYF. The CDR3 DNA follows: TGCGCCAGCAGCCCGACGGGAAGCTCCTACGAGCAGTACTTC. The entire variable domain, with the rest obtained from reference TRBV5-1 and TRBJ2-7, is as follows: KAGVTQTPRYLIKTRGQQVTLSCSPISGHRSVSWYQQTPGQGLQFLFEYFSETQRNKGNFPGRFSGRQFSNSRSEMNVSTLELGDSALYLCASSPTGSSYEQYFGPGTRLTVT.

The rearrangement uses TRBV9 and TRBJ2-5; 8 bases map to TRBD2. Per germline, CDR1 SGDLS and CDR2 YYNGEE. The CDR3 length is 14 residues. V shed 4 bases, J shed 2 bases, and the junction held 4 bases outside the gene matches. CDR3 in amino acids: CASSSRGGQETQYF. The DNA for the CDR3 is TGTGCCAGCAGCTCCCGGGGGGGACAAGAGACCCAGTACTTC.

The chain recombines TRBV6-6 with TRBJ2-3; TRBD1 matches at 9 bases. The germline gives CDR1 MNHNY, CDR2 SVGAGI (reference sequence). The CDR3 is made up of 15 amino acids. V lost 4 bases, J lost 5 bases, and 7 bases stayed unmatched. This CDR3 is CASSLRGQGRDTQYF. The CDR3 DNA reads TGTGCCAGCAGTTTGAGGGGACAGGGAAGAGATACGCAGTATTTT.

The chain carries TRBV29-1 and TRBJ1-1, with D uncertain. This CDR3 has 11 residues. Germline V gives CDR1 SQVTM, CDR2 ANQGSEA. V gave up 6 bases and J gave up 1 base, with 6 bases separating them. CDR3 nucleotides: TGCAGCGTCGAGGGGAACACTGAAGCTTTCTTT. This sequence encodes CSVEGNTEAFF.

The rearrangement links TRBV5-1 to TRBJ2-7; tentatively, D is TRBD1 (8 bases). V lost 3 bases to trimming and J lost 4 bases, with 11 bases between them. The CDR3 has 13 residues. From germline, CDR1 is SGHRS and CDR2 YFSETQ. DNA of the CDR3: TGCGCCAGCAGCTCACAGGGGGGGTACGAGCAGTACTTC. Amino acid sequence: CASSSQGGYEQYF.

This chain links TRBV10-3 with TRBJ1-4, with D maybe TRBD1 (6 bases). V lost 3 bases and J lost 5, with 13 bases in between. This CDR3 region has 15 residues. Per germline, CDR1 ENHRY and CDR2 SYGVKD. The CDR3 coding sequence is TGTGCCATCAGTGATGTGGGGGGCAGAAATGAAAAACTGTTTTTT. The encoded protein is CAISDVGGRNEKLFF.